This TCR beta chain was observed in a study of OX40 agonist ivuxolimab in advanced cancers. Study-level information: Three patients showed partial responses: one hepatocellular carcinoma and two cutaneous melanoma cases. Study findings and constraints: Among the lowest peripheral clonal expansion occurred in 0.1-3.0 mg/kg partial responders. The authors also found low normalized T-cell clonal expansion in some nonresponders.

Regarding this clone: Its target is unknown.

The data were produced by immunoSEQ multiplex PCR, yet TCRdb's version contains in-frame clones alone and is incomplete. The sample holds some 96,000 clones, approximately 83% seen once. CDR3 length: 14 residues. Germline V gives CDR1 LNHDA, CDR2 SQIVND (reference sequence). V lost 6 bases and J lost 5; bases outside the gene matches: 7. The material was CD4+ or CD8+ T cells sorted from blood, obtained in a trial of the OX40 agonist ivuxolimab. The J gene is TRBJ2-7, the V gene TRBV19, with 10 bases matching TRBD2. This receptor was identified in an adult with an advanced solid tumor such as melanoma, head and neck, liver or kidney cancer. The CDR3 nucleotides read TGTGCCAGTAGACATAGCGGGAGGACCGACGAGCAGTACTTC. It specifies CASRHSGRTDEQYF.